This TCR beta chain was recorded in a study of cytomegalovirus exposure and HLA in healthy donors. The PCR used 60 Vbeta and 13 Jbeta primers. Sequencing was performed with immunoSEQ multiplex PCR; in TCRdb, only in-frame clones are kept and a portion is missing. The table lists under 130,000 clones, roughly 66% of them singletons. General observations from the study: According to an earlier analysis, most TCR beta V segments yielded productive rearrangements about 87% or about 30% of the time.

Per the germline V gene, CDR1 is SGHDT and CDR2 is YYEEEE. The ends were cut back, 4 bases at V and 1 base at J, with 5 bases in the middle. The CDR3 extends over 13 amino acids. This clone turned up a few times. Its specificity is unknown. The receptor was derived from a woman between 50 and 59 years old in good health and CMV-seronegative. The rearrangement links TRBV5-6 to TRBJ2-2; D unresolved. The sequenced sample consisted of PBMCs. CDR3 bases: TGTGCCAGCAGCCCGCGGAACACCGGGGAGCTGTTTTTT. This encodes CASSPRNTGELFF.